The 20 T cell receptor beta chains below come from one sample, sequenced in a study of T-cell memory formation after mild COVID-19. MiXCR, applied by TCRdb to the 5' RACE reads, yields one record per CDR3 protein. This repertoire shows 530,000 or so distinct CDR3 sequences, around 16% found once; its top ten account for about 8.6%. Sequencing input: PBMCs or a T cell subset sorted from them (not recorded which). The receptors were sampled from an adult woman who had mild COVID-19 (a few samples of this study predate the infection). Cell type and time point are not known.

This clonotype was observed a handful of times. The J gene is TRBJ2-2, the V gene TRBV5-6; the D gene is possibly TRBD1 (6 bases). Germline V CDR1 and CDR2: SGHDT, YYEEEE. V gave up 5 bases and J gave up 5 bases, with 13 bases separating them. The CDR3 loop spans 14 amino acids. Here the CDR3 reads CASRSTGPTGELFF. In DNA form, the CDR3 reads TGTGCCAGCAGATCGACAGGTCCGACCGGGGAGCTGTTTTTT.

This clonotype came up a few times. The V and J genes are TRBV12-3 or TRBV12-4 and TRBJ1-5; D may be TRBD1 (5 bases). V was trimmed by 5 bases and J by 2 bases, leaving 10 bases between them. The CDR3 is made up of 14 amino acids. The CDR3 DNA sequence: TGTGCCAGCAGTCCGACAGTCCGCAATCAGCCCCAGCATTTT. This encodes CASSPTVRNQPQHF.

This clonotype turned up a few times. The chain couples TRBV6-6 to TRBJ2-1; D may be TRBD2 (7 bases). CDR1 and CDR2 from the germline V gene are MNHNY and SVGAGI (reference sequence). The CDR3 spans 16 residues. V shed 4 bases and J shed 7 bases, with 20 bases lying between them. CDR3 in amino acids: CASSSGGTSVANEQFF. The CDR3 DNA reads as TGTGCCAGCAGTTCCGGGGGGACATCCGTTGCTAATGAGCAGTTCTTC.

The CDR3 sequence: CASRATSGLYNEQFF. CDR3 nucleotide sequence: TGTGCCAGCAGAGCCACTAGCGGCTTATACAATGAGCAGTTCTTC. V is TRBV7-2 and J is TRBJ2-1; the match to TRBD2 covers 8 bases. In germline, CDR1 is SGHTA, CDR2 FQGNSA. CDR3 length: 15 residues. V trimming: 6 bases; J trimming: 4 bases; junction bases outside the gene matches: 8.

The genes are TRBV7-9 and TRBJ2-5; 7 bases are shared with TRBD1. Per the germline V gene, CDR1 is SEHNR and CDR2 is FQNEAQ (reference sequence). The length of the CDR3 is 15 residues. Trimming at V came to 5 bases and at J to 2 bases, leaving 8 bases not matched to a gene. The CDR3 sequence is CASSTGVHRQETQYF. The CDR3 nucleotides read TGTGCCAGCAGCACAGGGGTACACAGACAAGAGACCCAGTACTTC.

CDR3 protein: CASSVGGRTEAFF. As DNA, the CDR3 is TGTGCCAGCAGTGTTGGTGGACGCACTGAAGCTTTCTTT. The rearrangement links TRBV27 to TRBJ1-1, with D hard to call. The V gene lost 5 bases and the J gene lost 4 bases, with 11 bases spanning the gap. Germline V gene data show CDR1 as MNHEY and CDR2 as SMNVEV (reference sequence). The CDR3 spans 13 residues.

The J gene is TRBJ2-7, the V gene TRBV5-1; D remains ambiguous. Per germline, CDR1 SGHRS and CDR2 YFSETQ. The CDR3 is made up of 14 amino acids. Trimming removed 2 bases at V and 3 bases at J, with 12 bases between. The CDR3 DNA reads TGCGCCAGCAGCTTAGACCAACCCGGCTACGAGCAGTACTTC. Its translation is CASSLDQPGYEQYF.

This clonotype was detected a few times. The rearrangement links TRBV10-3 to TRBJ2-7; D is unresolved. Trimming removed 6 bases from V and 1 base from J, with 13 bases in between. CDR3 length: 14 residues. CDR1 ENHRY and CDR2 SYGVKD come from the germline V gene. The CDR3 sequence: CAIRGYGKSYEQYF. In DNA, the CDR3 is TGTGCCATCAGGGGGTATGGGAAGTCCTACGAGCAGTACTTC.

J is TRBJ2-5 and V is TRBV7-6; 8 bases are a match to TRBD1. Germline V gene data show CDR1 as SGHVS and CDR2 as FNYEAQ. This CDR3 spans 13 amino acids. V shed 5 bases, J shed 4 bases, and the junction held 3 bases outside the gene matches. CDR3: CASSIDRGETQYF. CDR3 nucleotides: TGTGCCAGCAGCATTGACAGGGGAGAGACCCAGTACTTC.

CDR3 nucleotides: TGTGCCAGCAGCCACGGACTAGCGGGTTCTAGCACAGATACGCAGTATTTT. This encodes CASSHGLAGSSTDTQYF. The chain couples TRBV7-2 to TRBJ2-3, with TRBD2 matching over 11 bases. Germline CDR1 reads SGHTA; CDR2 reads FQGNSA. After removal of 5 bases from V and 0 bases from J, the junction contained 7 bases not matched to a gene. There are 17 residues in the CDR3.

This clonotype has ten or more counts. CDR3 in amino acids: CASSQTQTRVSYNSPLHF. CDR3 DNA: TGTGCCAGCAGCCAGACCCAGACGAGAGTCTCCTATAATTCACCCCTCCACTTT. This rearrangement joins TRBV4-2 to TRBJ1-6; D remains unclear. Germline-derived CDR1 and CDR2 are LGHNA and YNFKEQ. CDR3 length equals 18 residues. V gave up 3 bases and J gave up 0 bases, with 15 bases separating them.

This chain connects TRBV5-1 to TRBJ1-1, with D tentatively TRBD1 (6 bases). The germline V gene has CDR1 SGHRS and CDR2 YFSETQ. CDR3 length equals 12 residues. Trimming removed 2 bases at V and 8 bases at J, with 10 bases between. CDR3 amino acids: CASSFAGVEAFF. The CDR3 DNA sequence: TGCGCCAGCAGCTTCGCAGGGGTGGAAGCTTTCTTT.

The rearrangement uses TRBV2 and TRBJ1-6, with D perhaps TRBD1 (5 bases). Germline loops: CDR1 SNHLY, CDR2 FYNNEI. The CDR3 sequence is 14 residues long. V dropped 3 bases and J dropped 8 bases, with 11 bases sitting between them. CDR3 region: CASSERPRDSPLHF. The CDR3 region has the DNA TGTGCCAGCAGTGAGAGACCCAGGGATTCACCCCTCCACTTT.

This clonotype was counted only a few times. The chain couples TRBV5-1 to TRBJ2-3; D could derive from TRBD1 or TRBD2 (5 bases each). The length of the CDR3 is 16 residues. Per germline, CDR1 SGHRS and CDR2 YFSETQ. Trimming removed 4 bases from V and 2 bases from J, with 17 bases in between. CDR3 protein: CASSRTTGRYTDTQYF. CDR3 DNA: TGCGCCAGCAGCAGAACCACGGGACGATACACAGATACGCAGTATTTT. The whole variable domain, filled in from reference TRBV5-1 and TRBJ2-3, reads KAGVTQTPRYLIKTRGQQVTLSCSPISGHRSVSWYQQTPGQGLQFLFEYFSETQRNKGNFPGRFSGRQFSNSRSEMNVSTLELGDSALYLCASSRTTGRYTDTQYFGPGTRLTVL.

This clonotype came up a few times. V and J are TRBV12-3 or TRBV12-4 and TRBJ1-1; 8 bases line up with TRBD1. The CDR3 totals 14 residues. V lost 6 bases, J lost 5 bases, and 8 bases stayed unmatched. The CDR3 reads CASRATGGGTEAFF. CDR3 DNA sequence: TGTGCCAGCAGGGCCACAGGGGGAGGTACTGAAGCTTTCTTT.

A note on this clonotype: Because the CDR3's place on the DNA is in doubt, the DNA is left out and the CDR3 is given as listed by TCRdb. The chain links TRBV21-1 to TRBJ2-5; the table's TRBD2 call for D was not verified on the DNA. TRBV21-1 is a documented pseudogene. The CDR3 length is 16 residues, termini included. The CDR3 is CASSKVASGIGETQYF.

There are many counts of this clonotype. This sequence joins TRBV7-9 and TRBJ2-7; TRBD1 is a possible D gene (5 bases). CDR3 length: 13 amino acids. V lost 0 bases and J lost 4, with 7 bases in between. Looked up from germline, CDR1 is SEHNR and CDR2 is FQNEAQ (reference sequence). This CDR3 is CASSLAGPYEQYF. Written as DNA, the CDR3 is TGTGCCAGCAGCTTAGCGGGGCCATACGAGCAGTACTTC.

The chain carries TRBV10-3 and TRBJ2-7; D perhaps matches TRBD2 (6 bases). Germline V gene data show CDR1 as ENHRY and CDR2 as SYGVKD. The length of the CDR3 is 14 residues. V gave up 4 bases and J gave up 1 base, with 11 bases separating them. The CDR3 sequence: CAISGGEKSYEQYF. The CDR3, as DNA: TGTGCCATCAGTGGGGGGGAGAAATCCTACGAGCAGTACTTC.

The chain is built from TRBV24-1 and TRBJ2-7; 8 positions match TRBD1. The CDR3 sequence is 14 residues long. V gave up 3 bases and J gave up 1 base; unmatched junction bases: 1. Germline CDR1 KGHDR, CDR2 SFDVKD. CDR3 region: CATSDTGGSYEQYF. CDR3 nucleotide sequence: TGTGCCACCAGTGATACAGGGGGTTCCTACGAGCAGTACTTC.

The chain carries TRBV27 and TRBJ2-7, with D possibly being TRBD2 (5 bases). V shed 1 base and J shed 2 bases, with 9 bases lying between them. CDR1 and CDR2 from the germline V gene are MNHEY and SMNVEV (reference sequence). The CDR3 sequence is 14 residues long. The CDR3 DNA reads as TGTGCCAGCAGTTTATACGGGGAAACCTACGAGCAGTACTTC. Protein sequence: CASSLYGETYEQYF.